This TCR beta chain was found in a study of T cell clonality in common variable immunodeficiency. Study-level points and caveats: Fewer deletions and N-nucleotide insertions were reportedly seen in common variable immunodeficiency TCR beta sequences.

This clone has a handful of counts. Its matching antigen is unknown. The read terminates 3 residues ahead of where the CDR3 ends, so the germline J gene completes it. After removal of 3 bases from V and 4 bases from J, the junction contained 4 bases not matched to a gene. There are 15 residues in the CDR3. Germline values: CDR1 KGHSH, CDR2 LQKENI. Some clones are missing from TCRdb's copy, which holds only in-frame ones; the method was immunoSEQ multiplex PCR. The sample has roughly 20,000 clones, none seen only once. V and J are TRBV18 and TRBJ1-3, with 9 bases lining up with TRBD1. The sequence derives from a human donor with common variable immunodeficiency. Material for sequencing was peripheral blood mononuclear cells. CDR3 bases read: TGTGCCAGCTCACCGGGGACAGGGCAAGGAAACACC. Protein sequence: CASSPGTGQGNT. The whole CDR3 reads CASSPGTGQGNTIYF.